These 9 T cell receptor beta chains originate from one sample sequenced in a study of T cells in women clearing cervical HPV infection. Clones were read by immunoSEQ multiplex PCR, and TCRdb kept only the in-frame ones, dropping some. The table lists 30,000 or so clones, with under 7% in the top ten. The sequencing input was blood buffy coat. These receptor sequences come from a woman between 18 and 70 years old with a cervical HPV16 infection that either progressed to CIN3+ or cleared (not recorded which).

As to this clone: The read falls 3 residues short of the CDR3 end, and the missing part is taken from the germline J gene. V is TRBV14 and J is TRBJ2-3, with TRBD1 as a possible D gene (6 bases). V was shortened by 2 bases and J by 1 base, with 16 bases between the two germline ends. Germline loops: CDR1 SGHDN, CDR2 FVKESK. CDR3 length: 17 residues. The part of the CDR3 DNA that was read is TGTGCCAGCAGCCAAAGAAATATGGCAGGGGGCACAGATACG. This encodes CASSQRNMAGGTDT. The entire CDR3 sequence reads CASSQRNMAGGTDTQYF.

About this clone: The sequenced fragment ends 3 residues before the CDR3 boundary, so the rest is inferred from the germline J gene. The J gene is TRBJ1-2, the V gene TRBV6-2 or TRBV6-3; perhaps TRBD1 as D (6 bases). Trimming took off 8 bases at V and 4 bases at J, with 14 bases between the two ends. This CDR3 has 13 residues. Germline V gene data show CDR1 as MNHEY and CDR2 as SVGEGT. The sequenced part of the CDR3 DNA is TGTGCCAGCTGTAACAGGGAGAGCTATGGC. Its protein product is CASCNRESYG. The full CDR3 protein reads CASCNRESYGYTF.

With regard to this clone: Read coverage stops 3 residues before the CDR3 terminus; the germline J gene supplies the remainder. This chain links TRBV18 with TRBJ1-2; unclear D gene. Germline V lookup: CDR1 KGHSH, CDR2 LQKENI. CDR3 length: 15 residues. V shed 5 bases and J shed 2 bases, with 15 bases lying between them. The CDR3 sequence is CASSSAGNPNYGYTF. The sequenced part of the CDR3 DNA is TGTGCCAGCTCAAGTGCAGGCAATCCAAACTATGGC. Looking up the rest from reference TRBV18 and TRBJ1-2 gives the full variable domain: NAGVMQNPRHLVRRRGQEARLRCSPMKGHSHVYWYRQLPEEGLKFMVYLQKENIIDESGMPKERFSAEFPKEGPSILRIQQVVRGDSAAYFCASSSAGNPNYGYTFGSGTRLTVV.

In regard to this clone: The read ends 3 residues early relative to the CDR3; the germline J gene fills the gap. The gene calls are TRBV10-3 and TRBJ2-7; 12 bases are a match to TRBD2. In germline, CDR1 is ENHRY, CDR2 SYGVKD. The trim removed 6 bases at V and 6 bases at J, leaving 12 bases unmatched. There are 16 residues in the CDR3. The CDR3 spells CAISHGATSGSLEQYF. CDR3 bases read: TGTGCCATCAGCCACGGAGCGACTAGCGGGAGTCTCGAG.

About this clone itself: The junction departs from germline at one end; a sequencing error may be responsible. The read stops 3 residues short of the end of the CDR3; the missing end is completed from the germline J gene. Other DNA sequences of this sample code for an identical CDR3. J is TRBJ1-3 and V is TRBV18; TRBD1 matches 8 bases. This CDR3 is 16 amino acids long. Germline V lookup: CDR1 KGHSH, CDR2 LQKENI. CDR3 region: CASSPTGGNSGNTIYF. The sequenced CDR3 bases are TGTGCCAGCTCACCTACAGGGGGAAACTCTGGAAACACA.

Comment on this clone: The sequence runs out 3 residues before the end of the CDR3; the remainder is reconstructed from the germline J gene. The chain joins TRBV7-2 to TRBJ1-6; the D gene is possibly TRBD1 (6 bases). This CDR3 has 15 amino acids. The V end lost 5 bases, the J end lost 10 bases, and 18 bases lay between the germline ends. The germline V gene encodes CDR1 SGHTA and CDR2 FQGNSA. The CDR3 DNA, read in part, is TGTGCCAGCAGCCCGGACAGCACCTTCGCGTCACCC. Translating it yields CASSPDSTFASP. The full CDR3 protein is CASSPDSTFASPLHF.

On this clone: The junction does not match germline at one end; this may be a read error. The CDR3 end lies 3 residues beyond the end of the read and is filled in from the germline J gene. This chain joins TRBV7-7 and TRBJ2-1; D possibly corresponds to TRBD2 (6 bases). CDR1 is SSHAT, CDR2 FNYEAQ, per germline (reference sequence). The CDR3 runs 13 residues. The sequenced part of the CDR3 DNA is TGTGCTAGCAGCCTCAACGGGGGAAATGAG. As protein: CASSLNGGNE. The whole CDR3 protein is CASSLNGGNEQFF.

On this clone: The CDR3 end is not reached by the read, which stops 3 residues before it; the germline J gene fills it in. The rearrangement joins TRBV5-1 to TRBJ1-4; TRBD1 matches 8 bases. The germline V gene has CDR1 SGHRS and CDR2 YFSETQ. J was trimmed by 8 bases and V by 3 bases; bases with no gene match: 6. The CDR3 length is 14 residues. CDR3 protein: CASSSGQVKEKLFF. The part of the CDR3 DNA that was read is TGCGCCAGCAGCTCGGGACAGGTCAAGGAAAAA.

Concerning this clone: The read ends 3 residues before the CDR3 terminus; that terminus is restored from the germline J gene. The chain uses TRBV7-2 and TRBJ1-1; 8 bases map to TRBD1. Germline values: CDR1 SGHTA, CDR2 FQGNSA. The CDR3 is 14 amino acids. V shed 5 bases, J shed 2 bases, and the junction held 4 bases outside the gene matches. CDR3 region: CASSAGQGNTEAFF. CDR3 DNA, as far as it was read: TGTGCCAGCAGCGCCGGACAGGGTAACACTGAA.